These T cell receptor beta chains were read from a single sample in a study of blood T cell repertoires in COVID-19. Method: immunoSEQ multiplex PCR; TCRdb's copy keeps in-frame clones and lacks some. The sample contains roughly 170,000 clones, roughly 80% of which appear only once. The sample comprised PBMCs or T cells enriched from blood (not recorded which). The receptors were gathered from a man between 50 and 59 years old who had recovered from COVID-19. Both conserved end residues are part of each CDR3. A D gene is named only where the DNA matches it firmly. Not every row has a clone size; where given, it reads once, few, many or a size class.

>TRBJ2-7|-|-|TRBV11-1
TGTGCCAGCAGCTTACGTCTAGCCCCCAGAGAGCAGTACTTC
CASSLRLAPREQYF
>TRBJ1-2|-|-|TRBV7-9
TGTGCCAGCAGCTCAGTACTAACTGGGGACATCGGCTATGGCTACACCTTC
CASSSVLTGDIGYGYTF
>TRBJ2-2|once|TRBD1|TRBV3-1/TRBV3-2
TGTGCCAGCAGCCAAGGCGGGACAGGGGGATCCGGGGAGCTGTTTTTT
CASSQGGTGGSGELFF
>TRBJ1-4|-|-|TRBV6-5
TGTGCCAGCAGTTACTCTCGTGCAACTAATGAAAAACTGTTTTTT
CASSYSRATNEKLFF
>TRBJ2-5|-|-|TRBV15
TGTGCCACCAGCATTTTGCTAGCTAAAGAGACCCAGTACTTC
CATSILLAKETQYF
>TRBJ2-3|-|-|TRBV6-2/TRBV6-3
TGTGCCAGCAGCCGTTATGAACAGCAGTATTTT
CASSRYEQQYF
>TRBJ2-2|-|TRBD2|TRBV3-1/TRBV3-2
TGTGCCAGCAGCCAAGTACGGGGGGGAAGCGGGGAGCTGTTTTTT
CASSQVRGGSGELFF
>TRBJ2-5|-|-|TRBV5-1
TGCGCCAGCAGCTTGGCTGGGCCGGAGACCCAGTACTTC
CASSLAGPETQYF
>TRBJ2-1|-|-|TRBV7-9
TGTGCCAGCAGCTTGGGGCAAGCCAATGAGCAGTTCTTC
CASSLGQANEQFF
>TRBJ1-3|-|TRBD1|TRBV19
TGTGCCAGTAGGAACCCGGGACAGGGGTTTGGAAACACCATATATTTT
CASRNPGQGFGNTIYF
>TRBJ2-3|-|-|TRBV6-5
TGTGCCAGCAGTTACCGGAGCCCCACAGATACGCAGTATTTT
CASSYRSPTDTQYF
>TRBJ2-6|-|-|TRBV19
TGTGCCAGTAGTATACTCAGCTCTGGGGCCAACGTCCTGACTTTC
CASSILSSGANVLTF
>TRBJ2-5|-|TRBD2|TRBV28
TGTGCCAGCAGTTTTGTAGCGGGGGGAAGAGAGACCCAGTACTTC
CASSFVAGGRETQYF
>TRBJ2-5|-|-|TRBV18
TGTGCCAGCTCCCGGGACTACCAAGAGACCCAGTACTTC
CASSRDYQETQYF
>TRBJ1-2|-|-|TRBV18
TGTGCCAGCTCACCACCAGATCGCCAGGGACTGGGCTACACCTTC
CASSPPDRQGLGYTF
>TRBJ1-2|once|TRBD1|TRBV4-2
TGTGCCAGCAGCCAAGGGGATTCCGGGACAGCGTACTATGGCTACACCTTC
CASSQGDSGTAYYGYTF
>TRBJ2-1|-|TRBD2|TRBV9
TGTGCCAGCAGCGTAGGGTCGCGGGGGGGCCGCAATGAGCAGTTCTTC
CASSVGSRGGRNEQFF
>TRBJ1-3|-|TRBD1|TRBV19
TGTGCCAGTATCCGGACAGGGGAACACACCATATATTTT
CASIRTGEHTIYF
>TRBJ1-1|-|TRBD1|TRBV12-3/TRBV12-4
TGTGCCAGCGGGACAGGGATGAACACTGAAGCTTTCTTT
CASGTGMNTEAFF
>TRBJ2-2|-|-|TRBV18
TGTGCCAGCTCCTTCATCGGGGGTAACACCGGGGAGCTGTTTTTT
CASSFIGGNTGELFF
>TRBJ1-1|few|TRBD1|TRBV7-9
TGTGCCAGCAGCCTCGGACAGGGGGCTGAAGCTTTCTTT
CASSLGQGAEAFF
>TRBJ1-2|-|-|TRBV9
TGTGCCAGCAGCGTAAGTTTGGAGAACTATGGCTACACCTTC
CASSVSLENYGYTF
>TRBJ1-1|-|TRBD1|TRBV6-5
TGTGCCAGCAGCTACCGGGGGGACAGGGTTCCCACTGAAGCTTTCTTT
CASSYRGDRVPTEAFF
>TRBJ2-5|-|-|TRBV4-1
TGCGCCAGCAGCCAAGCGGCACCTGACAACCAAGAGACCCAGTACTTC
CASSQAAPDNQETQYF
>TRBJ2-7|once|-|TRBV27
TGTGCCAGCAGCCTTATGTTAGGGGACGAGCAGTACTTC
CASSLMLGDEQYF
>TRBJ1-6|few|-|TRBV24-1
TGTGCCACCCAACGACCGTCAGAGGGCTTGAATCGTGCCTATAATTCACCCCTCCACTTT
CATQRPSEGLNRAYNSPLHF
>TRBJ1-2|-|TRBD1|TRBV19
TGTGCCAGTAGTGCGGGGACAGGGGTTAACTATGGCTACACCTTC
CASSAGTGVNYGYTF
>TRBJ2-1|-|-|TRBV5-5
TGTGCCAGCAGCTTGGTGCGACAGAACAATGAGCAGTTCTTC
CASSLVRQNNEQFF
>TRBJ2-2|-|TRBD2|TRBV5-1
TGCGCCAGCAGCCCCGGGGAGGGCACCGGGGAGCTGTTTTTT
CASSPGEGTGELFF